What follows is one T cell receptor beta chain and its context. Its antigen remains unidentified. The germline V and J ends were trimmed by 2 bases and 5 bases, with 16 bases remaining between them. CDR1 MGHRA and CDR2 YSYEKL come from the germline V gene. This CDR3 spans 16 amino acids. Treatment meaning: about 20 received Ad26.COV2.S at low or high dose, single or two shots; 5 received placebo; per-sample allocation not given. The study sampled participants on day 63 after the first vaccine or placebo injection. This sample is drawn from a study of Ad26.COV2.S vaccination and SARS-CoV-2 variants. General study results and limits: Total T cell responses, in the TCR breadth and depth analyses, may have been underestimated. Vaccine recipients posted higher spike-specific TCR breadth than their placebo counterparts. Vaccine recipients and placebo recipients showed similar non-spike TCR breadth.

Repertoires were generated with immunoSEQ multiplex PCR, while TCRdb's copy carries only in-frame clones and drops some. The sample comprises roughly 350,000 clones, around 87% of which are singletons, and around 3.7% rests with the top ten. The rearrangement joins TRBV4-1 to TRBJ1-5; TRBD1 might be the D (5 bases). The material was peripheral blood, obtained in a trial of Ad26.COV2.S vaccine versus placebo. This receptor was taken from a person aged 18-60 years who received the Ad26.COV2.S COVID-19 vaccine or a placebo. The DNA of the CDR3 is TGCGCCAGCAGCCAAATGGGGGGGGTTTACGATCAGCCCCAGCATTTT. Amino acids: CASSQMGGVYDQPQHF.